Shown below are 11 T cell receptor beta chains from a single sample sequenced in a study of cytomegalovirus exposure and HLA in healthy donors. It was with 60 Vbeta and 13 Jbeta primers that the PCR ran. Clones were read by immunoSEQ multiplex PCR, and TCRdb kept only the in-frame ones, dropping some. In the table there are about 91,000 clones, under 75% of which are singletons. Sample: PBMCs. Receptors were obtained from a human donor in good health.

This rearrangement joins TRBV19 to TRBJ1-5; D uncertain. The CDR3 length is 18 residues. Between the trimmed V and J ends, which lost 7 bases and 0 bases, there was a span of 22 bases. Germline CDR1 is LNHDA and CDR2 is SQIVND (reference sequence). The CDR3 DNA reads as TGTGCCAGTATAGTGTTCATATCCCGAGGAGATAGCAATCAGCCCCAGCATTTT. Protein product: CASIVFISRGDSNQPQHF.

This clone was seen only a few times. The CDR3 DNA sequence: TGCGCCAGCAGCCCGCGGGGGGGACTAGCGGCAAGCTCCTACGAGCAGTACTTC. It translates to CASSPRGGLAASSYEQYF. The chain couples TRBV5-1 to TRBJ2-7; 11 bases agree with TRBD2. V gave up 4 bases and J gave up 0 bases; unmatched junction bases: 12. The CDR3 spans 18 residues. Germline V gene sequence: CDR1 SGHRS, CDR2 YFSETQ.

The genes are TRBV2 and TRBJ2-7, with TRBD1 identical over 9 bases. The CDR3 sequence is 13 residues long. Germline V CDR1 and CDR2: SNHLY, FYNNEI. Unmatched junction bases numbered 4, after V lost 6 bases and J lost 4 bases. In DNA form, the CDR3 reads TGTGCCAGCAGGTACAGGGGGCTTTACGAGCAGTACTTC. Its protein is CASRYRGLYEQYF. The full variable domain, its missing parts supplied by reference TRBV2 and TRBJ2-7, is EPEVTQTPSHQVTQMGQEVILRCVPISNHLYFYWYRQILGQKVEFLVSFYNNEISEKSEIFDDQFSVERPDGSNFTLKIRSTKLEDSAMYFCASRYRGLYEQYFGPGTRLTVT.

In the case of this clone: Here the CDR3 omits its conserved ending phenylalanine or tryptophan, so a read error is the likely source. The chain recombines TRBV6-6 with TRBJ1-1, with D maybe TRBD1 (5 bases). The germline gives CDR1 MNHNY, CDR2 SVGAGI (reference sequence). The CDR3 is made up of 14 amino acids. Trimming stripped 5 bases from V and 5 bases from J, with 15 bases between. In DNA, the CDR3 is TGTGCCAGCAGTGTACTCAGGGAGGGAACTGAAGCTTTCGTT. The encoded protein is CASSVLREGTEAFV.

The V and J genes are TRBV30 and TRBJ2-3, with a tentative D call TRBD1 (5 bases). Trimming shortened V by 2 bases and J by 2 bases, and 17 bases separated the two germline ends. Germline-derived CDR1 and CDR2 are GTSNPN and SVGIG (reference sequence). This CDR3 contains 16 residues. Here the CDR3 reads CAWSLRANLPTDTQYF. The DNA for the CDR3 is TGTGCCTGGAGTCTCAGGGCTAATCTCCCCACAGATACGCAGTATTTT.

The DNA of the CDR3 is TGTGCCAGCAGTCAGCTGACGGGACTAGCGGGGGGGCCTGACACCGGGGAGCTGTTTTTT. It is translated as CASSQLTGLAGGPDTGELFF. This chain uses TRBV9 with TRBJ2-2; 16 bases line up with TRBD2. The germline gives CDR1 SGDLS, CDR2 YYNGEE. V lost 5 bases to trimming and J lost 3 bases; unmatched junction nucleotides: 13. This CDR3 region has 20 residues.

J is TRBJ1-4 and V is TRBV5-8, with 8 nucleotides matching TRBD1. Looked up from germline, CDR1 is SGHTS and CDR2 is YDEGEE. V was clipped by 4 bases and J by 7 bases; unmatched bases: 9. This CDR3 region has 15 residues. This CDR3 reads CASSSPLQGAEKLFF. Here the CDR3 DNA reads TGTGCCAGCAGCAGCCCTTTGCAGGGGGCTGAAAAACTGTTTTTT. The whole variable domain, remainder taken from reference TRBV5-8 and TRBJ1-4, is EAGVTQSPTHLIKTRGQQATLRCSPISGHTSVYWYQQALGLGLQFLLWYDEGEERNRGNFPPRFSGRQFPNYSSELNVNALELEDSALYLCASSSPLQGAEKLFFGSGTQLSVL.

This clone was counted a few times. This chain connects TRBV4-2 to TRBJ2-3; 12 bases are shared with TRBD2. CDR1 is LGHNA and CDR2 is YNFKEQ in the germline V gene. Trimming removed 4 bases from V and 14 bases from J; junction bases left unmatched: 13. CDR3 length equals 15 residues. In nucleotides, the CDR3 is TGTGCCAGCAGCCGTACCGGGACTAGCGGGCTAAACAGGTATTTT. It yields the protein CASSRTGTSGLNRYF.

This chain connects TRBV5-1 to TRBJ2-3; D possibly corresponds to TRBD1 (5 bases). Germline CDR1 SGHRS, CDR2 YFSETQ. Trimming pared 4 bases from V and 0 bases from J, leaving 12 bases between. The CDR3 loop spans 15 amino acids. DNA for the CDR3: TGCGCCAGCAGCGTCGGACAAACTAGCACAGATACGCAGTATTTT. Protein: CASSVGQTSTDTQYF. The full variable domain, with the rest looked up from reference TRBV5-1 and TRBJ2-3, is KAGVTQTPRYLIKTRGQQVTLSCSPISGHRSVSWYQQTPGQGLQFLFEYFSETQRNKGNFPGRFSGRQFSNSRSEMNVSTLELGDSALYLCASSVGQTSTDTQYFGPGTRLTVL.

The genes are TRBV5-8 and TRBJ2-7; D uncertain. This CDR3 has 14 amino acids. The germline gives CDR1 SGHTS, CDR2 YDEGEE. V was shortened by 0 bases and J by 6 bases, with 13 bases between the two germline ends. The CDR3 region has the DNA TGTGCCAGCAGCTTGGGTATAGCACCGGGCGAGCAGTACTTC. This translates into CASSLGIAPGEQYF. The full variable domain, with the rest looked up from reference TRBV5-8 and TRBJ2-7, is EAGVTQSPTHLIKTRGQQATLRCSPISGHTSVYWYQQALGLGLQFLLWYDEGEERNRGNFPPRFSGRQFPNYSSELNVNALELEDSALYLCASSLGIAPGEQYFGPGTRLTVT.

J is TRBJ2-5 and V is TRBV5-6; D gene ambiguous. This CDR3 region has 13 residues. CDR1 SGHDT and CDR2 YYEEEE come from the germline V gene. V shed 2 bases and J shed 4 bases, with 9 bases lying between them. CDR3 DNA: TGTGCCAGCAGCTTTGAGGTGAGAGAGACCCAGTACTTC. The encoded protein is CASSFEVRETQYF.